The clone carrying this T cell receptor (beta chain) was counted a single time. Treatment denoted: randomized to nivolumab then ipilimumab (arm A) or the reverse (arm B). These data originate in a study of sequential checkpoint blockade in melanoma. Trimming took 5 bases from V and 5 from J, leaving 15 bases between them. Germline V gene sequence: CDR1 SGHAT, CDR2 FQDESV (reference sequence). This CDR3 is built from 14 residues. Data came from immunoSEQ multiplex PCR; TCRdb stores just in-frame clones and leaves some out. The sample includes approximately 37,000 clones, about 83% of them seen just once.

Source: CD8+ T cells sorted from blood (inferred from file names), taken from a patient given nivolumab and ipilimumab in sequence. This chain links TRBV11-1 with TRBJ1-1; D not resolved. This TCR derives from a human donor with melanoma. The CDR3 bases are TGTGCCAGCAGCCCCGGCGGCCGAGGAACTGAAGCTTTCTTT. Protein sequence: CASSPGGRGTEAFF.